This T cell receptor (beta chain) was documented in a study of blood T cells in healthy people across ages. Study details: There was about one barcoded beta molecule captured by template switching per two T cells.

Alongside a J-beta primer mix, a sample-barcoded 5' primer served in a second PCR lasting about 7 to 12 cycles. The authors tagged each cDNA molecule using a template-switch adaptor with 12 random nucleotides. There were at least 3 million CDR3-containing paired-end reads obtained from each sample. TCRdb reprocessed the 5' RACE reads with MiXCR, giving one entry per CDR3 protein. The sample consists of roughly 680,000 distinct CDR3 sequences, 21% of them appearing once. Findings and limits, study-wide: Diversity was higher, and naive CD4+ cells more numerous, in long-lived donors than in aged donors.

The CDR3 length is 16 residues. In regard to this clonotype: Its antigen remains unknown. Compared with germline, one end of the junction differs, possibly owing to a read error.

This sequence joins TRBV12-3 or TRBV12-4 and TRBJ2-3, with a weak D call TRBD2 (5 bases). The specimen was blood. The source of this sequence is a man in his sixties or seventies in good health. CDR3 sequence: CASSLVRGVGTNTQYF. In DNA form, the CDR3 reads TGTGCCAGCAGTTTAGTCCGGGGAGTGGGCACAAATACGCAGTATTTT.